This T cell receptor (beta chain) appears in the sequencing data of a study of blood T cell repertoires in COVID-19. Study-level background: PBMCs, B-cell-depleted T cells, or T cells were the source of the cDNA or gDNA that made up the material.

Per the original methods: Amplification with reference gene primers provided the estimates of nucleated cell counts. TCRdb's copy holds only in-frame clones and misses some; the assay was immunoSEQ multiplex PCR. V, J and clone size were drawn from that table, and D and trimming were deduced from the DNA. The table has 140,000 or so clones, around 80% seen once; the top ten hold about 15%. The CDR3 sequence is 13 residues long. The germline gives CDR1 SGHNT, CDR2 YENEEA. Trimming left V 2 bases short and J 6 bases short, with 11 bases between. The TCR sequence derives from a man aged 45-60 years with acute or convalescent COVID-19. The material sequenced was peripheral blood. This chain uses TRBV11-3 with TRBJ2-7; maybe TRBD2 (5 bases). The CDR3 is CASSLYGNAEQYF. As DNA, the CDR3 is TGTGCCAGCAGCTTATACGGGAACGCCGAGCAGTACTTC.